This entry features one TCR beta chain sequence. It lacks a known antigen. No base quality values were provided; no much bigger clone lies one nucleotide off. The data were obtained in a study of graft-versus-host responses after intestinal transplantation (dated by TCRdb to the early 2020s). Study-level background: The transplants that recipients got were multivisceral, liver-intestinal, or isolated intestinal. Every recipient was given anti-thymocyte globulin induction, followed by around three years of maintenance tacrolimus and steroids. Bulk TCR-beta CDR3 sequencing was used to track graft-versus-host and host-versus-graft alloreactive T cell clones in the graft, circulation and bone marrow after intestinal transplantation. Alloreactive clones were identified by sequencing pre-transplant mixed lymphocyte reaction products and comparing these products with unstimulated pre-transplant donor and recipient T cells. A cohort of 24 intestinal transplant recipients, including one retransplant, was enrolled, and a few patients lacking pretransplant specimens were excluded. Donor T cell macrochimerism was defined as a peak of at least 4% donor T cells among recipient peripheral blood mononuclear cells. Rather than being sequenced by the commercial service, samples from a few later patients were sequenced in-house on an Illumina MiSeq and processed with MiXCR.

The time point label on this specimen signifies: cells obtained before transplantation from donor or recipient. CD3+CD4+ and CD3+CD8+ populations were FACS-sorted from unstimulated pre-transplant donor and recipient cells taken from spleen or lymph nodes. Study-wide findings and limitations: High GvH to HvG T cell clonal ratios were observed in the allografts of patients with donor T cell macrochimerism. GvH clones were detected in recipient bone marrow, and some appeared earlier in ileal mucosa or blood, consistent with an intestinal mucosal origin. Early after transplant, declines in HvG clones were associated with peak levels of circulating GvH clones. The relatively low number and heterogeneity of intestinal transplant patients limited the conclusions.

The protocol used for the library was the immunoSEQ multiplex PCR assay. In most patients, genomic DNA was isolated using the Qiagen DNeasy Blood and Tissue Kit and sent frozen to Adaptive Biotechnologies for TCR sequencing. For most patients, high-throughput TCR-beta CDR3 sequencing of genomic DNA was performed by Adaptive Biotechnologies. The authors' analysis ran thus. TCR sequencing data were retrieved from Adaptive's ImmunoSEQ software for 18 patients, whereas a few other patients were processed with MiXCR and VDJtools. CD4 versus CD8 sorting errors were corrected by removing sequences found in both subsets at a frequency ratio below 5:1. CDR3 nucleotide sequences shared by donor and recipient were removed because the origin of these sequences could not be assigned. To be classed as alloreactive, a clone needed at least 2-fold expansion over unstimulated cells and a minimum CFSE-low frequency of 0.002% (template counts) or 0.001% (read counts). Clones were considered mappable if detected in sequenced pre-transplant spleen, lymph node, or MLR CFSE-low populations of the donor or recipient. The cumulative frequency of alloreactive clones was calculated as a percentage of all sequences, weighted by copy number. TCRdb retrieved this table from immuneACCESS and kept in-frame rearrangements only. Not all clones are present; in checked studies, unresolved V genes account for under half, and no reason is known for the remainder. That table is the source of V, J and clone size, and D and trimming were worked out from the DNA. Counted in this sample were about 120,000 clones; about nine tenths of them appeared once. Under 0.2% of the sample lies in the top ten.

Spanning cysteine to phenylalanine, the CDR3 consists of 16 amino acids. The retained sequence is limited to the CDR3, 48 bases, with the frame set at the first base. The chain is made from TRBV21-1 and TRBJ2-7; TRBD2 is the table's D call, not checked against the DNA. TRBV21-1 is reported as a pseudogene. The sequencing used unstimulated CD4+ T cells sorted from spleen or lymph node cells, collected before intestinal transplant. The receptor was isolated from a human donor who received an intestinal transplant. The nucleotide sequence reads TGTGCCAGCAGCAAAGAGCGGATTAGCGGGAGTCTCGAGCAGTACTTC. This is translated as CASSKERISGSLEQYF.